This T cell receptor (beta chain) was sequenced for a study of tumor and adjacent non-tumor tissue in lung cancer. Looking at the study overall: The patients, roughly eleven men and four to six women, were roughly 30 to 76 with stage I to III disease.

A modified ARM-PCR protocol with three rounds of nested PCR amplified TCRbeta. TCRdb re-called the multiplex PCR reads with MiXCR, one entry per CDR3 protein. The sample consists of under 95,000 distinct CDR3 sequences, 65% to 85% of them appearing once. The V gene end was trimmed by 7 bases and the J gene end by 7 bases; junction bases not matched to a gene: 8. Germline CDR1 reads MNHNY; CDR2 reads SVGAGI (reference sequence). This CDR3 is 15 amino acids long. Concerning this clonotype: Its antigen remains unidentified.

Study-wide findings and caveats: TCR diversity was significantly greater in tumor than normal lung tissue.

RNA was extracted from bulk tissue without any cell sorting. The normal lung tissue was taken more than 3 cm from the tumor edge. Sequencing input: distant non-tumor lung tissue. The chain links TRBV6-6 to TRBJ2-1; TRBD2 agrees at 12 bases. The clonotype comes from a man between 60 and 70 years old with non-small cell lung cancer. The CDR3 bases are TGTGCCAGCACCAGACTAGCGGGAGATTCAAATGAGCAGTTCTTC. Translating gives CASTRLAGDSNEQFF.